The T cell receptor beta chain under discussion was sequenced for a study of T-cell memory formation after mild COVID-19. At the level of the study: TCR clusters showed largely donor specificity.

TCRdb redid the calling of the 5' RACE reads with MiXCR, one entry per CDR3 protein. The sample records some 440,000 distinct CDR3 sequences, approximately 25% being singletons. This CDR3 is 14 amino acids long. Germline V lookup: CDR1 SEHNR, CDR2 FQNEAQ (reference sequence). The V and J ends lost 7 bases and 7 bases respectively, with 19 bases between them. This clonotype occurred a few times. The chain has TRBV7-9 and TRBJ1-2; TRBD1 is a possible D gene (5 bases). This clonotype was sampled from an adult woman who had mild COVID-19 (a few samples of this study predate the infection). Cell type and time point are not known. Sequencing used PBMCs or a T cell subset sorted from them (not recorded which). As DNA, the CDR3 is TGTGCCAGCATCTTGGGGACCTCCAGGTCTGGCTACACCTTC. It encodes CASILGTSRSGYTF.